This T cell receptor (beta chain) was observed in a study of response to subunit inactivated influenza vaccine (dated by TCRdb to the late 2010s). A note on the overall study: The study used deep quantitative T cell receptor repertoire profiling to track responses to a trivalent subunit inactivated influenza vaccine. General conclusions and limits of the study: The authors suggested that each seasonal influenza vaccination may recruit only a limited number of new T cells.

Remarks on this clonotype: Its antigen specificity is not known. Per-base qualities were not stored, and no clone one base away is much larger.

The library was built by means of RT-PCR. The listed sequencing device is Illumina HiSeq 2500. TCRdb handled the public reads itself, with Q25 trimming in fastp and clone calling in MiXCR, and kept productive beta chains. Every entry covers one CDR3 protein and lists the most common genes and DNA from its rows. In this sample the table shows 650,000 to 800,000 distinct CDR3 sequences, roughly 13% of which occur a single time. 5.5% to 7% of the sample is held by the ten biggest clonotypes. The germline V gene encodes CDR1 SGHRS and CDR2 YFSETQ. The germline ends are 7 bases apart after V is trimmed by 0 bases and J by 0 bases. Reading from cysteine to phenylalanine, the CDR3 counts 15 amino acids. Of the read, only the CDR3 DNA is kept; its 45 bases are in frame from base 1.

The source of this sequence is a man aged 50-59 years who received an inactivated influenza vaccine. Donor details come from another sample of the same person, matched by shared clones. Here the sequenced sample was PBMCs from blood, taken roughly 2 weeks before vaccination. Recombination joined TRBV5-1 with TRBJ1-3; the D region possibly corresponds to TRBD1 (6 bases align). The CDR3 protein: CASSLGTDSGNTIYF. The DNA reads TGCGCCAGCAGCTTGGGGACAGACTCTGGAAACACCATATATTTT.